This TCR beta chain is from a study of identical twins. Whole-study findings and limits: Beta out-of-frame sequences displayed a weaker excess of sharing between twins. For cord blood, abundant beta clonotypes had fewer insertions, unlike memory repertoires, which showed none. A cross-sectional statistical analysis, not follow-up of the same donors, supported the conclusions.

This clonotype occurred many times. Its antigen is unknown. Template switching added a universal primer site; cDNA carried unique molecular identifiers. TCRdb re-called the 5' RACE reads with MiXCR, one entry per CDR3 protein. This table holds about 220,000 distinct CDR3 sequences, around 9.6% found once. The ends were cut back, 0 bases at V and 2 bases at J, with 11 bases in the middle. This CDR3 region has 16 residues. Per the germline V gene, CDR1 is ENHRY and CDR2 is SYGVKD. The chain has TRBV10-3 and TRBJ1-5; TRBD1 is a possible D gene (6 bases). The clonotype was recovered from a woman aged 18-30 years in good health. The sample consisted of memory (CD45RO+) T cells sorted from blood. CDR3 sequence reads: CAISESMDSRNQPQHF. CDR3 in DNA: TGTGCCATCAGTGAGTCCATGGACAGCCGCAATCAGCCCCAGCATTTT.